This T cell receptor (beta chain) was obtained from a study of identical twins. Regarding the study as a whole: The models systematically underestimated how much out-of-frame TCR alpha was shared in monozygotic twins. Beta out-of-frame sequences showed weaker excess twin sharing.

Concerning this clonotype: The antigen remains unidentified.

Unique molecular identifiers were present on the cDNA, which also gained a universal primer site by template switching. One entry per CDR3 protein results from TCRdb running MiXCR on the 5' RACE reads. This table has around 1.7 million distinct CDR3 sequences, about 31% appearing once. The specimen was cord blood. This receptor was obtained from a newborn girl in good health.

The DNA of the CDR3 is TGTGCCAGCTCACCAAGAAGGACCGCGAACACCGGGGAGCTGTTTTTT. Translating gives CASSPRRTANTGELFF. The chain recombines TRBV18 with TRBJ2-2; D gene uncertain. Trimming took 2 bases from V and 0 from J, leaving 10 bases between them. There are 16 residues in the CDR3. Germline CDR1 is KGHSH and CDR2 is LQKENI.